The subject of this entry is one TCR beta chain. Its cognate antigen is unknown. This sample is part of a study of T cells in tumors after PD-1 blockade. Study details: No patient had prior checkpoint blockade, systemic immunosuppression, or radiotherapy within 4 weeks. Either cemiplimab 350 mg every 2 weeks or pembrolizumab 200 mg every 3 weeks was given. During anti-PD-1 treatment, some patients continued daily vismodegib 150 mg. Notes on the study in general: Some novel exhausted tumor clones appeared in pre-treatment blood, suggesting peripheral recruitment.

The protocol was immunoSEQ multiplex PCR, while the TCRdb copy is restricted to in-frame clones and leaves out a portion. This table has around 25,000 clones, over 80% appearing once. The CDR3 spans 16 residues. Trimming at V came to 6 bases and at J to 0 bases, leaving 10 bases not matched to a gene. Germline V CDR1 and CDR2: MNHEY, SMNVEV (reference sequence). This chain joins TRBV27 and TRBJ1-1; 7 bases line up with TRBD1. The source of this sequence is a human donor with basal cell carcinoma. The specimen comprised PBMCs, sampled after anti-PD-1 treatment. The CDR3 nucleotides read TGTGCCAGCAGGCCCCTGGGACAGCCGATGAACACTGAAGCTTTCTTT. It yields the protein CASRPLGQPMNTEAFF.